This is a list of T cell receptor beta chains from one sample in a study of T cells after yellow fever vaccination. TCRdb re-called the 5' RACE reads through MiXCR, storing one row per CDR3 protein. The repertoire has some 420,000 distinct CDR3 sequences, about 19% of them found once; the top ten carry around 17%. The sequences come from PBMCs, collected before the yellow fever booster vaccination. The receptors were sampled from a man younger than 35 who received the YFV17D yellow fever vaccine. CDR3s include the opening cysteine and the closing phenylalanine or tryptophan. Each record gives: J gene, V gene, CDR3 protein.

TRBJ2-3 TRBV3-1 CASSQAGGPADTQYF
TRBJ2-7 TRBV4-1 CASSHPGQAPEQYF
TRBJ2-6 TRBV19 CATQPSGANVLTF
TRBJ1-4 TRBV7-9 CASTNNPNEKLFF
TRBJ2-5 TRBV20-1 CSASAGVVETQYF
TRBJ1-5 TRBV12-3/TRBV12-4 CASSPSGTGRQPQHF
TRBJ1-1 TRBV5-1 CASSFGDHAEAFF
TRBJ2-7 TRBV5-6 CAKGLAGFYEQYF
TRBJ2-1 TRBV5-5 CASRGTGTANNEQFF
TRBJ2-3 TRBV3-1 CASSPEQPTDTQYF
TRBJ2-3 TRBV12-3/TRBV12-4 CASSLGGSTDTQYF
TRBJ2-3 TRBV6-2/TRBV6-3 CASSYSFADTQYF
TRBJ2-1 TRBV3-1 CASSALAGGHKGQFF
TRBJ1-2 TRBV29-1 CSVEGASLYGYTF
TRBJ1-4 TRBV5-1 CASSFGSGNEKLFF
TRBJ2-2 TRBV20-1 CSARPPAAGGGTGELFF
TRBJ1-2 TRBV29-1 CSVRTGTGGVDYGYTF
TRBJ2-2 TRBV6-5 CASSSDRGDTGELFF
TRBJ2-6 TRBV18 CASQRETGANVLTF
TRBJ1-1 TRBV5-1 CASSLEGQVNTEAFF
TRBJ2-3 TRBV5-1 CASSRSTGTDTQYF
TRBJ2-1 TRBV20-1 CSAILFRSSYNEQFF
TRBJ2-3 TRBV15 CATSIERGRTDTQYF
TRBJ2-3 TRBV15 CATSRDRGRRGPDTQYF
TRBJ2-5 TRBV18 CASSPGQQETQYF
TRBJ1-3 TRBV6-1 CASSDRGTDSGNTIYF
TRBJ1-4 TRBV7-9 CASSPSSQGMPNEKLFF
TRBJ1-5 TRBV4-2 CASSLGAGRPQHF
TRBJ1-2 TRBV20-1 CSARWQGVSGYTF
TRBJ2-3 TRBV12-3/TRBV12-4 CASSLAPGLAPYF
TRBJ1-1 TRBV5-6 CASSFGIGQGNTEAFF
TRBJ2-1 TRBV7-9 CASSFGGLMFF
TRBJ1-4 TRBV24-1 CATSEAGPNEKLFF
TRBJ2-3 TRBV10-3 CAIRGSVLRSGTDTQYF
TRBJ2-3 TRBV20-1 CSASSRRGGLWRDTQYF